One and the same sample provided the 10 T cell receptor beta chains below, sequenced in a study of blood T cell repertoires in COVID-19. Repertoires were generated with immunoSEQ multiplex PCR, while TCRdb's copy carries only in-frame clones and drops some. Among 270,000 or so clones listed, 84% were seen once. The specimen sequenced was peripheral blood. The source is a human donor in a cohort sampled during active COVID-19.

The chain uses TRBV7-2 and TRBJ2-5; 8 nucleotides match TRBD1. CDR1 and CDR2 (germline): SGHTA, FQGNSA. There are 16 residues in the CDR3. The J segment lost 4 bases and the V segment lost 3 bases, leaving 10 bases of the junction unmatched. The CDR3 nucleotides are TGTGCCAGCAGCTTCTCCGTCGGGACAGGCAGAGAGACCCAGTACTTC. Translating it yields CASSFSVGTGRETQYF.

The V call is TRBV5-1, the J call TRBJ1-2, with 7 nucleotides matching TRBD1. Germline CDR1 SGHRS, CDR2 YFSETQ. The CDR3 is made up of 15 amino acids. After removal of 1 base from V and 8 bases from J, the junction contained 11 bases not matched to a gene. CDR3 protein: CASSLTDRSPTGYTF. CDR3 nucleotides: TGCGCCAGCAGCTTGACGGACAGGTCCCCTACGGGCTACACCTTC.

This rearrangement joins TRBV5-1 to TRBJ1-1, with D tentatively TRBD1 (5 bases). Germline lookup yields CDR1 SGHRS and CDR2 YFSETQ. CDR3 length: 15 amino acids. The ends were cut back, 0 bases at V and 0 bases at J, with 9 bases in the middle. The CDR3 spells CASSLEARVNTEAFF. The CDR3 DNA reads TGCGCCAGCAGCTTGGAGGCCAGGGTGAACACTGAAGCTTTCTTT. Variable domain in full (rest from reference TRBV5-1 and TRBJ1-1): KAGVTQTPRYLIKTRGQQVTLSCSPISGHRSVSWYQQTPGQGLQFLFEYFSETQRNKGNFPGRFSGRQFSNSRSEMNVSTLELGDSALYLCASSLEARVNTEAFFGQGTRLTVV.

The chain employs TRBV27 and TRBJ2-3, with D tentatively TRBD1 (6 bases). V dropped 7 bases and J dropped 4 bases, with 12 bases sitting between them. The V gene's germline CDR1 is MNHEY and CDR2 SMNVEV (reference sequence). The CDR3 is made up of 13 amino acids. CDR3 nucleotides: TGTGCCAGCAAACAGGGTAATGCAGATACGCAGTATTTT. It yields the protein CASKQGNADTQYF.

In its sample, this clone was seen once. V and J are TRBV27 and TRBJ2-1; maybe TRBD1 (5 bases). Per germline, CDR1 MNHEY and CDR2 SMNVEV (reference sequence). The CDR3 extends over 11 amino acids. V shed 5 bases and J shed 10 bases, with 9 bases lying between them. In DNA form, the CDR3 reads TGTGCCAGCAGTGATTGGACAGAGCAGTTCTTC. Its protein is CASSDWTEQFF.

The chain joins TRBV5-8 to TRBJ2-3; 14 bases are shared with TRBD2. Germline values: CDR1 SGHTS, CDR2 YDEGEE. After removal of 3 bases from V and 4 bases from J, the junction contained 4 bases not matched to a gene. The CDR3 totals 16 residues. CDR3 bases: TGTGCCAGCAGCTGGGGACTAGCGGGAGTGGCAGATACGCAGTATTTT. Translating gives CASSWGLAGVADTQYF. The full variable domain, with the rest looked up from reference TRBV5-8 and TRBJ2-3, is EAGVTQSPTHLIKTRGQQATLRCSPISGHTSVYWYQQALGLGLQFLLWYDEGEERNRGNFPPRFSGRQFPNYSSELNVNALELEDSALYLCASSWGLAGVADTQYFGPGTRLTVL.

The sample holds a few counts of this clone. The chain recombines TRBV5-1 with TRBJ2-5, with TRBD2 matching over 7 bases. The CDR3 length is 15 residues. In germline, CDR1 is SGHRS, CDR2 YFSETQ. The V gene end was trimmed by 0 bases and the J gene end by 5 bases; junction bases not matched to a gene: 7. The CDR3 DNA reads TGCGCCAGCAGCTTGGCGGATACAGCGGGGGAGACCCAGTACTTC. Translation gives CASSLADTAGETQYF.

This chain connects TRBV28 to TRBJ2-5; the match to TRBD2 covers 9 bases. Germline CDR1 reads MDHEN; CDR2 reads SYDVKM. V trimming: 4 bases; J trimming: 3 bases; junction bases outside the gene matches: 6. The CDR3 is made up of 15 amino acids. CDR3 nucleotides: TGTGCCAGCAGTTCTCTCCTAGCGGGGAAAGAGACCCAGTACTTC. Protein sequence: CASSSLLAGKETQYF.

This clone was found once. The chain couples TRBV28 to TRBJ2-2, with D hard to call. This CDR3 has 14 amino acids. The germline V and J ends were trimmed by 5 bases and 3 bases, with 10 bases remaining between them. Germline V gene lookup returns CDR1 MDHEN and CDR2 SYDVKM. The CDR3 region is CASSPKVDTGELFF. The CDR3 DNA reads TGTGCCAGCAGTCCTAAAGTCGACACCGGGGAGCTGTTTTTT.

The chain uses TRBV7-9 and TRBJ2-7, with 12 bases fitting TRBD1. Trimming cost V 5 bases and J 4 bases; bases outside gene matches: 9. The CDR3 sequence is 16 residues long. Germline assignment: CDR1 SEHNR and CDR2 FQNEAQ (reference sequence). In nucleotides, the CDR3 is TGTGCCAGCAGCGTCACCGGGACAGGGGGCATGTACGAGCAGTACTTC. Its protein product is CASSVTGTGGMYEQYF.